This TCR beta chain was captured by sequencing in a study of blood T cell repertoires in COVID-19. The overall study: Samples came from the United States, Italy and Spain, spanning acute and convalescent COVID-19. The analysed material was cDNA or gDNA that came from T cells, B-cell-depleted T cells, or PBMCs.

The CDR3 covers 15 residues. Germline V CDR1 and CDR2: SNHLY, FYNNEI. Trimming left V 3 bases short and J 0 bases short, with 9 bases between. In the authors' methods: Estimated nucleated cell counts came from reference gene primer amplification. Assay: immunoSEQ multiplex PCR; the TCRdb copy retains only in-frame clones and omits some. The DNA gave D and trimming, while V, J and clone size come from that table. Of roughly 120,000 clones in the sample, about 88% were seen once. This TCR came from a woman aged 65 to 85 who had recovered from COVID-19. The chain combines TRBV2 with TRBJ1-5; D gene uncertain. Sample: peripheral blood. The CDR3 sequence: CASSDGRLSNQPQHF. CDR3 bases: TGTGCCAGCAGTGACGGCCGACTTAGCAATCAGCCCCAGCATTTT.